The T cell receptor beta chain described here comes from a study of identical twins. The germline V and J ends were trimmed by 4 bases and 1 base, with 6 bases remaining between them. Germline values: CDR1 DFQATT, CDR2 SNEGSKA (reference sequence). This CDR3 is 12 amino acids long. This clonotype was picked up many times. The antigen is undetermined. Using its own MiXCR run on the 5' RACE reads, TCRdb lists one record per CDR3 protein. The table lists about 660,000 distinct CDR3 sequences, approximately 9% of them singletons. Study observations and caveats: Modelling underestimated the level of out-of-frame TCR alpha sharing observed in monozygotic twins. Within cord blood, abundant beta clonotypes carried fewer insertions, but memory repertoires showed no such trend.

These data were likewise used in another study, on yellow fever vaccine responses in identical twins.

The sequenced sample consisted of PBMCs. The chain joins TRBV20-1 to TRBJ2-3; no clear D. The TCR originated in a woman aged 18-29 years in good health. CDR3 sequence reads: CSANRGTDTQYF. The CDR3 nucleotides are TGCAGTGCTAATCGCGGCACAGATACGCAGTATTTT.